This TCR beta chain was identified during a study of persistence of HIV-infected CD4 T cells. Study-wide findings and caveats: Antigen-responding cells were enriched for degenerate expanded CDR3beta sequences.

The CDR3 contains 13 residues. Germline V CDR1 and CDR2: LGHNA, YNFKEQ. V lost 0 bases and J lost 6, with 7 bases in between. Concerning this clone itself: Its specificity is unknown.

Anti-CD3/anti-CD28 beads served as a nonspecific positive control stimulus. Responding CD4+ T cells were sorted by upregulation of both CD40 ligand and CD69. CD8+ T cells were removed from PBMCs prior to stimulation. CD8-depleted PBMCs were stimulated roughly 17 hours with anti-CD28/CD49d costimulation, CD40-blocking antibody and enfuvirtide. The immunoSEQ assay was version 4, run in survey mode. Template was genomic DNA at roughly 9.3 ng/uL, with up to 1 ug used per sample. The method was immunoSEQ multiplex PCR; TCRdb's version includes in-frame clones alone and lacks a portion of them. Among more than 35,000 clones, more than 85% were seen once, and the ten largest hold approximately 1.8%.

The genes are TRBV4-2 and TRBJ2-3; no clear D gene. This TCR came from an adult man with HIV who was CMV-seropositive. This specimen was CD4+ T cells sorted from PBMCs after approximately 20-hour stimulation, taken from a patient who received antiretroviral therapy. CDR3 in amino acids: CASSQDLWDTQYF. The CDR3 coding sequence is TGTGCCAGCAGCCAAGATTTGTGGGATACGCAGTATTTT.